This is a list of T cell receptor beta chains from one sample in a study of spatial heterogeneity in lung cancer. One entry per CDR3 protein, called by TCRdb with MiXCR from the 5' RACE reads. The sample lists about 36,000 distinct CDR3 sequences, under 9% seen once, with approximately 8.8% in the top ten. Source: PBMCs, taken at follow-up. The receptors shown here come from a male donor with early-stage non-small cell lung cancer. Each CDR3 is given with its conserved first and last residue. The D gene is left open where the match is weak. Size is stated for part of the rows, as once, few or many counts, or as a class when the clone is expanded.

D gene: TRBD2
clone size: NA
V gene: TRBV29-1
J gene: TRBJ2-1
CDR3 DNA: TGCAGCTCCCGGGGGGGGGCTAATGCGATTGAGCAGTTCTTC
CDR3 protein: CSSRGGANAIEQFF

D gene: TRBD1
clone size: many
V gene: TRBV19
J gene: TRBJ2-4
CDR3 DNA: TGTGCCAGTAGTGTGACGGGACAGGTTTACGTAGCCAAAAACATTCAGTACTTC
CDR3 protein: CASSVTGQVYVAKNIQYF

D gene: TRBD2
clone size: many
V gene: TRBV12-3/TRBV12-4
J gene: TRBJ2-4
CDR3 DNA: TGTGCCAGCGTTCGCGGACTAGCGAAAAACATTCAGTACTTC
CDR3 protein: CASVRGLAKNIQYF

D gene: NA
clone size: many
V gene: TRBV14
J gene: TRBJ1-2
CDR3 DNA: TGTGCCAGCAGCCGGGACCTCTATGGCTACACCTTC
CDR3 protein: CASSRDLYGYTF

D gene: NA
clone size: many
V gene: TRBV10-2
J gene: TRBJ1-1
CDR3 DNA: TGCGCCAGCAGCAGAGGGGAGTCGGCCACTGAAGCTTTCTTT
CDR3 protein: CASSRGESATEAFF

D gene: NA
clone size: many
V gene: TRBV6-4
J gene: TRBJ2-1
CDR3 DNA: TGTGCCAGCAATCTAGCGCCGACCTACAATGAGCAGTTCTTC
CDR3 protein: CASNLAPTYNEQFF

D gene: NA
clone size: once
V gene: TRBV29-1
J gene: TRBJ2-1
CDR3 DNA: TGCAGCGTTGGGGGGCGTCGTACCTACAATGAGCAGTTCTTC
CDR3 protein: CSVGGRRTYNEQFF

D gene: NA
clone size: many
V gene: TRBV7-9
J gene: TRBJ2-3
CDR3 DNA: TGTGCCAGCAGCTTCGATCCCGGGCGCAGCACAGATACGCAGTATTTT
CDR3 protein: CASSFDPGRSTDTQYF

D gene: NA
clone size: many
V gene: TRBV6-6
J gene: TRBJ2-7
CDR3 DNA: TGTGCCAGCAGTTACGGTTGGCAGGAAAGCTCCTACGAGCAGTACTTC
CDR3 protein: CASSYGWQESSYEQYF

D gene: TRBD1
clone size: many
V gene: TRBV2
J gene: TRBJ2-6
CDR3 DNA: TGTGCCAGCAGCTGGGGGCCTCCGGGACAGATATCTGGGGCCAACGTCCTGACTTTC
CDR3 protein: CASSWGPPGQISGANVLTF

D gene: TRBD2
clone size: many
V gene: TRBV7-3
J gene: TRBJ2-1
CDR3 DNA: TGTGCCAGCAGCTCAGTGAGCGGGGGCCCCAATGAGCAGTTCTTC
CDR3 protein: CASSSVSGGPNEQFF

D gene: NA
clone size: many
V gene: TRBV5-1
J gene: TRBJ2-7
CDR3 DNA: TGCGCCAGCAGCTCAACCGGGCTCACCTACGAGCAGTACTTC
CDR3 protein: CASSSTGLTYEQYF

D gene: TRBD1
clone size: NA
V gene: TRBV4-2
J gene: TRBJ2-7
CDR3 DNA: TGTGCCAGCAGCCAAGATGACAGGGACACCTACGAGCAGTACTTC
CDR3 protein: CASSQDDRDTYEQYF

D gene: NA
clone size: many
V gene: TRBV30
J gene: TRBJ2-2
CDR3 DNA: TGTGCCTGGAGCCCACCAGGGTCTTACACCGGGGAGCTGTTTTTT
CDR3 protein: CAWSPPGSYTGELFF

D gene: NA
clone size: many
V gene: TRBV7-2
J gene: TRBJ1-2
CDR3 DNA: TGTGCCAGCAGCTTACGAACGGACTCCCCCTATGGCTACACCTTC
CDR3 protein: CASSLRTDSPYGYTF

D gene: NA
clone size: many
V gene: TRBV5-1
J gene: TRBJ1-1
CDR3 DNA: TGCGCCAGCAGCTTCCAAAATCCTACCCACGCTGAAGCTTTCTTT
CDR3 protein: CASSFQNPTHAEAFF

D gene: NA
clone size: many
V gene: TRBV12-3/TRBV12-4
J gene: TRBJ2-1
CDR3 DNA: TGTGCCAGCAGTTTTGTGCAGGGAAAGATCTCTGAGCAGTTCTTC
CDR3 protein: CASSFVQGKISEQFF

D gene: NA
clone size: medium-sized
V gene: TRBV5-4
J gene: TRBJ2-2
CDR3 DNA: TGTGCCAGCAGCTTGCTACAGACAGGAGGGAACACCGGGGAGCTGTTTTTT
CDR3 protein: CASSLLQTGGNTGELFF

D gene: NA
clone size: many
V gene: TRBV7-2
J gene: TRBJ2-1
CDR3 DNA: TGTGCCAGCAGCTCGGGACTTACTCTTGAGCAGTTCTTC
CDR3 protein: CASSSGLTLEQFF

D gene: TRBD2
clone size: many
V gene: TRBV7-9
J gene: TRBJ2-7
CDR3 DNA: TGTGCCAGCAGCTTATCCGGCGGGGGGCTCTACGAGCAGTACTTC
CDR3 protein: CASSLSGGGLYEQYF

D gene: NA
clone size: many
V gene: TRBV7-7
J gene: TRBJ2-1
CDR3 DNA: TGTGCTAGCAGCTCCCCGGGGGACAATGAGCAGTTCTTC
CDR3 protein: CASSSPGDNEQFF

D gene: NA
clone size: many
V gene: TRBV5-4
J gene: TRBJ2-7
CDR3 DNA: TGTGCCAGCAGCCGTCTACAGGGCCGCTACGAGCAGTACTTC
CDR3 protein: CASSRLQGRYEQYF

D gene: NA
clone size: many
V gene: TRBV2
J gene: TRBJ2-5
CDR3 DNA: TGTGCCAGCAGTGCGGCTAGCCAAGAGACCCAGTACTTC
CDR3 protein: CASSAASQETQYF

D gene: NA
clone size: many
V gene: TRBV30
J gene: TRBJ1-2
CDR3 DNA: TGTGCCTGGAGCCCGGACAGATCCTATGGCTACACCTTC
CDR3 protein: CAWSPDRSYGYTF

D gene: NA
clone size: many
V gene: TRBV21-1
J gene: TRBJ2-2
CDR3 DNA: TGTGCCAGCAGCGGTCCGGGACAGGGGGAGAGGGCCGGGGAGCTGTTTTTT
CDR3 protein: CASSGPGQGERAGELFF

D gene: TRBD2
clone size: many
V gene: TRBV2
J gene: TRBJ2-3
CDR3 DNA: TGTGCCAGCAGGGGGACTAGCGGGTACACAGATACGCAGTATTTT
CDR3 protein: CASRGTSGYTDTQYF

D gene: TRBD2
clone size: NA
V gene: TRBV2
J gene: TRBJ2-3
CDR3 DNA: TGTGCCAGCAGCGAGGGACTAGCGGGCACAGATACGCAGTATTTT
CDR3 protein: CASSEGLAGTDTQYF

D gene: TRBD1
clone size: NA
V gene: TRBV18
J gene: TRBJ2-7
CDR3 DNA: TGTGCCAGCTCACCGGGGGGACAGGTGTACGAGCAGTACTTC
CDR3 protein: CASSPGGQVYEQYF

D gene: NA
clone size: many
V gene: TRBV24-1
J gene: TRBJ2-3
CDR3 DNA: TGTGCCACCAGTGATCCCAAGTCGCAGGATACGCAGTATTTT
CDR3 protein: CATSDPKSQDTQYF

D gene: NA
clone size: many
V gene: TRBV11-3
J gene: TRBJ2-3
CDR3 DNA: TGTGCCAGCAGCGAAGACTCCTCAGCGGGCCTAGGCACAGATACGCAGTATTTT
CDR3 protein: CASSEDSSAGLGTDTQYF

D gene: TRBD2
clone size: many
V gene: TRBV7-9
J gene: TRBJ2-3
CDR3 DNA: TGTGCCAGCAGCTCGGGACTCGGGGGGACAGATACGCAGTATTTT
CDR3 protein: CASSSGLGGTDTQYF